Below, 14 T cell receptor beta chains from the same sample are listed, as sequenced in a study of blood T cell repertoires in COVID-19. Profiling relied on immunoSEQ multiplex PCR, and the TCRdb table lists in-frame clones only, not all of them. This sample yields some 320,000 clones, of which around 90% are seen a single time; 2.6% belongs to the top ten. The specimen sequenced was PBMCs or T cells enriched from blood (not recorded which). The receptors come from a man aged 60 to 75 who had recovered from COVID-19.

The chain carries TRBV5-1 and TRBJ1-5; D is perhaps TRBD1 (6 bases). V dropped 5 bases and J dropped 5 bases, with 14 bases sitting between them. The germline V gene encodes CDR1 SGHRS and CDR2 YFSETQ. This CDR3 spans 14 amino acids. The CDR3 DNA reads TGCGCCAGCAGTTTAAGGGCAGGGGATCAGCCCCAGCATTTT. Its translation: CASSLRAGDQPQHF.

This chain links TRBV21-1 with TRBJ2-1; the table's D call TRBD2 went unverified against the DNA. TRBV21-1 is recorded as a pseudogene. The CDR3 contains 14 residues. The CDR3 coding sequence is TGTGCCAGCAGCAAGGGGGGGCGTCTCTATGAGCAGTTCTTC. It translates to CASSKGGRLYEQFF.

The rearrangement links TRBV29-1 to TRBJ1-2; a weak D match, TRBD1 (5 bases). V was trimmed by 5 bases and J by 0 bases, leaving 13 bases between them. Germline lookup yields CDR1 SQVTM and CDR2 ANQGSEA. CDR3 length: 14 residues. CDR3 sequence (DNA): TGCAGCGTTTTTGGGCAGGGATCTAACTATGGCTACACCTTC. Its translation: CSVFGQGSNYGYTF.

The V gene is TRBV7-9, the J gene TRBJ1-4; 9 nucleotides agree with TRBD1. CDR1 and CDR2 (germline): SEHNR, FQNEAQ (reference sequence). CDR3 length: 17 residues. The J segment lost 6 bases and the V segment lost 5 bases, leaving 13 bases of the junction unmatched. CDR3 sequence: CASSGVGTGGAYEKLFF. CDR3 DNA sequence: TGTGCCAGCAGCGGCGTTGGAACAGGGGGCGCTTATGAAAAACTGTTTTTT. Filled out from reference TRBV7-9 and TRBJ1-4, the complete variable domain reads DTGVSQNPRHKITKRGQNVTFRCDPISEHNRLYWYRQTLGQGPEFLTYFQNEAQLEKSRLLSDRFSAERPKGSFSTLEIQRTEQGDSAMYLCASSGVGTGGAYEKLFFGSGTQLSVL.

In its sample, this clone was seen once. The V call is TRBV5-1, the J call TRBJ2-2; perhaps TRBD2 as D (5 bases). Between the trimmed V and J ends, which lost 0 bases and 6 bases, there was a span of 12 bases. Germline V CDR1 and CDR2: SGHRS, YFSETQ. The CDR3 has 15 amino acids. Here the CDR3 reads CASSLAAEGAGELFF. As DNA, the CDR3 is TGCGCCAGCAGCTTGGCCGCAGAGGGTGCCGGGGAGCTGTTTTTT.

The chain joins TRBV9 to TRBJ1-3; 10 bases are shared with TRBD1. Germline assignment: CDR1 SGDLS and CDR2 YYNGEE. The CDR3 totals 18 residues. The trim removed 3 bases at V and 0 bases at J, leaving 9 bases unmatched. This CDR3 is CASSGFPTGGSSGNTIYF. The CDR3 nucleotides are TGTGCCAGCAGCGGATTCCCGACAGGGGGCTCCTCTGGAAACACCATATATTTT.

In its sample, this clone was seen once. This chain connects TRBV9 to TRBJ2-1; tentative D call: TRBD2 (7 bases). Per germline, CDR1 SGDLS and CDR2 YYNGEE. There are 13 residues in the CDR3. Trimming took 4 bases from V and 9 from J, leaving 14 bases between them. CDR3 loop: CASSRGGLVEQFF. The CDR3 DNA follows: TGTGCCAGCAGCAGGGGGGGATTGGTTGAGCAGTTCTTC.

This clone appeared a single time. This chain connects TRBV2 to TRBJ2-4; no clear D. Germline V CDR1 and CDR2: SNHLY, FYNNEI. V was cut by 7 bases and J by 0 bases, with 16 bases left in between. The CDR3 is 16 amino acids. This CDR3 reads CASTSLESLAKNIQYF. The CDR3 DNA sequence: TGTGCCAGCACCTCCCTAGAATCTCTAGCCAAAAACATTCAGTACTTC.

This clone came up once. This chain joins TRBV18 and TRBJ1-5; 7 nucleotides align to TRBD1. V trimming: 1 base; J trimming: 3 bases; junction bases outside the gene matches: 3. The CDR3 spans 15 residues. Germline CDR1 is KGHSH and CDR2 is LQKENI. The CDR3 sequence: CASSPRDSDNQPQHF. For the CDR3, the DNA is TGTGCCAGCTCACCACGGGACAGTGACAATCAGCCCCAGCATTTT.

V usage is TRBV7-2 and J usage is TRBJ2-5, with a weak D call TRBD2 (6 bases). Trimming left V 6 bases short and J 4 bases short, with 18 bases between. There are 15 residues in the CDR3. Per germline, CDR1 SGHTA and CDR2 FQGNSA. The CDR3 protein is CASRVGGRQGETQYF. CDR3 in DNA: TGTGCCAGCAGAGTTGGAGGGCGTCAGGGAGAGACCCAGTACTTC.

This rearrangement joins TRBV9 to TRBJ2-1; maybe TRBD2 (6 bases). The ends were cut back, 4 bases at V and 8 bases at J, with 16 bases in the middle. Per the germline V gene, CDR1 is SGDLS and CDR2 is YYNGEE. This CDR3 is 14 amino acids long. The chain's CDR3 is CASSQRREPDEQFF. The CDR3 DNA reads TGTGCCAGCAGCCAACGACGGGAGCCGGATGAGCAGTTCTTC.

The rearrangement uses TRBV18 and TRBJ2-3, with TRBD2 matching 8 bases. V gave up 1 base and J gave up 4 bases; unmatched junction bases: 10. Germline CDR1 reads KGHSH; CDR2 reads LQKENI. The CDR3 contains 17 residues. The CDR3 protein is CASSPRQASGHPDTQYF. In DNA, the CDR3 is TGTGCCAGCTCACCACGTCAGGCTAGCGGGCACCCAGATACGCAGTATTTT.

The CDR3 bases are TGCGCCAGCAGCTTCGGAGGAAATGAAAAACTGTTTTTT. Protein: CASSFGGNEKLFF. This chain links TRBV5-1 with TRBJ1-4, with unresolved D. Germline loops: CDR1 SGHRS, CDR2 YFSETQ. V dropped 2 bases and J dropped 5 bases, with 7 bases sitting between them. This CDR3 has 13 residues.

This clone was counted only a few times. The V and J genes are TRBV6-2 or TRBV6-3 and TRBJ1-5; D call uncertain. Trimming pared 2 bases from V and 2 bases from J, leaving 13 bases between. Germline V lookup: CDR1 MNHEY, CDR2 SVGEGT. The CDR3 totals 16 residues. The CDR3 DNA reads as TGTGCCAGCAGTTACGCCGAGGGATGGGGCAATCAGCCCCAGCATTTT. Translating gives CASSYAEGWGNQPQHF.